This T cell receptor (beta chain) is from a study of shared clonotypes between healthy human individuals. Study context: With ages of 18 to 49, the donors were a couple of women and a few men. Donors had three CD4 naive, three CD4 memory, two CD8 naive and one CD8 memory plate apiece.

Study findings and constraints: Richness estimates generally favored naive over memory subsets.

In this sample, this clone turned up a few times. Its antigen is not identified. This CDR3 comprises 15 residues. V lost 4 bases, J lost 3 bases, and 16 bases lay in between. The germline V gene encodes CDR1 SGDLS and CDR2 YYNGEE. The method was immunoSEQ multiplex PCR; TCRdb's version includes in-frame clones alone and lacks a portion of them. This sample has approximately 2.1 million clones, with 80% to 95% found just once. The sequenced sample was naive CD4+ T cells from PBMCs. Subset given: CD45RA+ positively selected. The clonotype comes from a man younger than 30 in good health. Some clones in this sample may be carry-over from other donors' samples. The chain joins TRBV9 to TRBJ1-1; D unclear. The CDR3 nucleotides read TGTGCCAGCAGCACCCGGGCCCAGGCCCACACTGAAGCTTTCTTT. Translation: CASSTRAQAHTEAFF. The whole variable domain, remainder taken from reference TRBV9 and TRBJ1-1, is DSGVTQTPKHLITATGQRVTLRCSPRSGDLSVYWYQQSLDQGLQFLIQYYNGEERAKGNILERFSAQQFPDLHSELNLSSLELGDSALYFCASSTRAQAHTEAFFGQGTRLTVV.